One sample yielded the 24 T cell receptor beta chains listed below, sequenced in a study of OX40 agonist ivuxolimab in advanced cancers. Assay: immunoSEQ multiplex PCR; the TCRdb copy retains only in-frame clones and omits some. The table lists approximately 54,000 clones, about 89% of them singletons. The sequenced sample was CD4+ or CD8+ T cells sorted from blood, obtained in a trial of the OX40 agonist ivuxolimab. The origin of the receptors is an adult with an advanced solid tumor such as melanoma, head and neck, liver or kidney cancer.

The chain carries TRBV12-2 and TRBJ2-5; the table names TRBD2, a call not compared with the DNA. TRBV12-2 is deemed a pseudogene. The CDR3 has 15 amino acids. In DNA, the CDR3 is TGTGCAAGTCGCTTAGCGGGACTAGCGGGAGAGACCCAGTACTTC. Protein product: CASRLAGLAGETQYF.

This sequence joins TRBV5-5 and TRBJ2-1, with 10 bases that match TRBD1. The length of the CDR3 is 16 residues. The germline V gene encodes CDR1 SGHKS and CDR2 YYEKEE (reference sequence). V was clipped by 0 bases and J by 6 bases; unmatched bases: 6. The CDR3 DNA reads TGTGCCAGCAGCTTGGAGCGGACAGGGGGTATCAATGAGCAGTTCTTC. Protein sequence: CASSLERTGGINEQFF.

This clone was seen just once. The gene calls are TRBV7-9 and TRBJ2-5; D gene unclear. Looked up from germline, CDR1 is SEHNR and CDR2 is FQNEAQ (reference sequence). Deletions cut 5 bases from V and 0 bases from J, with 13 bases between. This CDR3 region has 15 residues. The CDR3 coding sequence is TGTGCCAGCAGCCTAACTTCGTGGTACCAAGAGACCCAGTACTTC. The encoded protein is CASSLTSWYQETQYF.

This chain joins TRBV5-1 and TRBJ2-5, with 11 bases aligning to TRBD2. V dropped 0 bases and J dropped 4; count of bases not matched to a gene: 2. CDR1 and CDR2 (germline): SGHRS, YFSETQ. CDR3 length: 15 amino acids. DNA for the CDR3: TGCGCCAGCAGCTTGGGACTAGCGGGAATAGAGACCCAGTACTTC. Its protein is CASSLGLAGIETQYF.

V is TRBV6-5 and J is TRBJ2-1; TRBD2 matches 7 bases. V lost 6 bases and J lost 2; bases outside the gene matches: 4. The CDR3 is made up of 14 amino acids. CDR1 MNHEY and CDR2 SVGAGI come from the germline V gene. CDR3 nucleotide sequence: TGTGCCAGCAGGGCGGGAGTGGCCTACAATGAGCAGTTCTTC. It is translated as CASRAGVAYNEQFF.

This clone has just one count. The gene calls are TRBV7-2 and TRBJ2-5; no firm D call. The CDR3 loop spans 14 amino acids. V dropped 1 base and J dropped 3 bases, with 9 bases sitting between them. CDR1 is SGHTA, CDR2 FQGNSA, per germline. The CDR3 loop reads CASSLGSAKETQYF. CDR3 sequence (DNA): TGTGCCAGCAGCTTAGGATCAGCAAAAGAGACCCAGTACTTC.

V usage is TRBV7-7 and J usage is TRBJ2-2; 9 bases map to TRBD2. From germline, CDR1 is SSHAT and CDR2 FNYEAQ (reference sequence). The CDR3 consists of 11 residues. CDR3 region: CASGGTGELFF. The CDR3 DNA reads TGTGCTAGCGGGGGAACCGGGGAGCTGTTTTTT.

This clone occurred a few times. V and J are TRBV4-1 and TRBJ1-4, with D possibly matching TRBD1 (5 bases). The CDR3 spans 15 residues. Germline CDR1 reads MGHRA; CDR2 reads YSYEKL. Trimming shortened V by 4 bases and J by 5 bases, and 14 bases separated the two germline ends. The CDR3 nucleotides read TGCGCCAGCAGCCCGAGGGGTCACGAGAATGAAAAACTGTTTTTT. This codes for CASSPRGHENEKLFF.

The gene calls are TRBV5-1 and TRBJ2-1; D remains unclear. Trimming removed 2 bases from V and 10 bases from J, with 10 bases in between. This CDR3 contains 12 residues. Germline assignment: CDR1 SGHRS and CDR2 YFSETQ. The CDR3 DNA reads TGCGCCAGCAGCTTTCAGGCTCAAGAGCAGTTCTTC. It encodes CASSFQAQEQFF.

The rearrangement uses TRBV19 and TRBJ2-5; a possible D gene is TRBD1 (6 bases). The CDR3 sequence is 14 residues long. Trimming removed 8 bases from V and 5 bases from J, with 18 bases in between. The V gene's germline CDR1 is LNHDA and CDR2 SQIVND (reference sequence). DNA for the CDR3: TGTGCCAGTGCGGTCCTAGGGGGATGGGAGACCCAGTACTTC. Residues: CASAVLGGWETQYF.

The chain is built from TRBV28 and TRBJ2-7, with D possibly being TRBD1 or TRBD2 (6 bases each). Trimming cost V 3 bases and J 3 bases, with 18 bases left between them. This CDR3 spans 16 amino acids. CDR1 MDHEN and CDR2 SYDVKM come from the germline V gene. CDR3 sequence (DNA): TGTGCCAGCAGTTTTGGGGGGCCTCTAGGGTACTACGAGCAGTACTTC. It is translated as CASSFGGPLGYYEQYF.

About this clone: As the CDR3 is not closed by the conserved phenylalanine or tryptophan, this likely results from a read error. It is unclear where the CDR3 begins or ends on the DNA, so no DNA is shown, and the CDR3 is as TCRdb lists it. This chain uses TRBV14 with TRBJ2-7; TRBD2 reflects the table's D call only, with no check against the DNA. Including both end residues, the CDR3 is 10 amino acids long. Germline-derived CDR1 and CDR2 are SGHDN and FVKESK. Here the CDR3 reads CASSQGHSLG.

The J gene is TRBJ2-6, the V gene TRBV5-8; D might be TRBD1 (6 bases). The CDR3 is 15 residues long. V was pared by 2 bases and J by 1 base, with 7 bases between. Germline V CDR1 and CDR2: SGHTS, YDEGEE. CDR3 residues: CASSFTGSGANVLTF. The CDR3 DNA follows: TGTGCCAGCAGCTTCACAGGGTCTGGGGCCAACGTCCTGACTTTC.

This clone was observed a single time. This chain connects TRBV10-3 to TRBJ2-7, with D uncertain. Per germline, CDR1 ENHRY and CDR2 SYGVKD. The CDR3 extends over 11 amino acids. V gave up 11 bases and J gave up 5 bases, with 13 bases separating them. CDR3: CAAGPLHEQYF. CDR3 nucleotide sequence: TGTGCCGCTGGACCTCTCCACGAGCAGTACTTC.

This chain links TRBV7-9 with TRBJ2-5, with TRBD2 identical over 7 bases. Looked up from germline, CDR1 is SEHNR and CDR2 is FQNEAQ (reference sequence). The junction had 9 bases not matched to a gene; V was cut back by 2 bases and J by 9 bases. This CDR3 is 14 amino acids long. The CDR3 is CASSLPARESPQYF. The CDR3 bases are TGTGCCAGCAGCTTACCGGCGCGGGAGTCGCCCCAGTACTTC.

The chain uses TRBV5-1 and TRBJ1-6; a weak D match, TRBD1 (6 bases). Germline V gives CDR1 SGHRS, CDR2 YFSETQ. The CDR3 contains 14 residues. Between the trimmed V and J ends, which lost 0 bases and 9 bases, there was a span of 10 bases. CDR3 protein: CASSLGTGISPLHF. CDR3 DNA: TGCGCCAGCAGCTTGGGTACAGGGATTTCACCCCTCCACTTT. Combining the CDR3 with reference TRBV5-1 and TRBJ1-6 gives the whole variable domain KAGVTQTPRYLIKTRGQQVTLSCSPISGHRSVSWYQQTPGQGLQFLFEYFSETQRNKGNFPGRFSGRQFSNSRSEMNVSTLELGDSALYLCASSLGTGISPLHFGNGTRLTVT.

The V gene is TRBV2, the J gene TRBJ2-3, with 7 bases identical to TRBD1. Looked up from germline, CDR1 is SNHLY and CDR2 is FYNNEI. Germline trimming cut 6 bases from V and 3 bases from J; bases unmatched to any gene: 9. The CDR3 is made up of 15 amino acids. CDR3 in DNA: TGTGCCAGCAGCCGGCCGGGACAGCAGACAGATACGCAGTATTTT. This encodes CASSRPGQQTDTQYF.

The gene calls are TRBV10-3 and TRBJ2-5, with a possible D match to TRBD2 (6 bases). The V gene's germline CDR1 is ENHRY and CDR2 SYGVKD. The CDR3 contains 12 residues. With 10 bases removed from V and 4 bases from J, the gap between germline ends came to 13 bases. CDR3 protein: CATRDSGETQYF. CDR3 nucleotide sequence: TGTGCCACCCGGGACTCGGGAGAGACCCAGTACTTC.

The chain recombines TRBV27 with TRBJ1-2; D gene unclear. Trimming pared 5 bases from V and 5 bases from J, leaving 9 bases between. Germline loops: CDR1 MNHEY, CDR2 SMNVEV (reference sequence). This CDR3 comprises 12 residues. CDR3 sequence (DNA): TGTGCCAGCAGTCCGGCGGGATATGGCTACACCTTC. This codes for CASSPAGYGYTF.

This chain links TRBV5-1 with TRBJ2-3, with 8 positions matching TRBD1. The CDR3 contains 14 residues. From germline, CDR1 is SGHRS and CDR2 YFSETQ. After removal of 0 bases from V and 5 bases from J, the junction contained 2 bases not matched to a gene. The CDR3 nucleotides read TGCGCCAGCAGCTTGGGCAGGGGGCGAGATACGCAGTATTTT. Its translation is CASSLGRGRDTQYF.

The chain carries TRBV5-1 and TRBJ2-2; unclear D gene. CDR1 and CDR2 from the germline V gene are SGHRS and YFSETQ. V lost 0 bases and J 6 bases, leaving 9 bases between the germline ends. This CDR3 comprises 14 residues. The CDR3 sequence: CASSLVPSPGELFF. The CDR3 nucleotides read TGCGCCAGCAGCTTGGTGCCGAGCCCCGGGGAGCTGTTTTTT.

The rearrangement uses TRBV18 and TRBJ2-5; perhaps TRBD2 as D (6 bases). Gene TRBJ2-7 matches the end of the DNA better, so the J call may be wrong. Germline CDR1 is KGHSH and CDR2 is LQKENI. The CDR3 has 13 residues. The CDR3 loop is CASSRDFSYEQYF. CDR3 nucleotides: TGTGCCAGCTCACGGGACTTTTCCTACGAGCAGTACTTC.

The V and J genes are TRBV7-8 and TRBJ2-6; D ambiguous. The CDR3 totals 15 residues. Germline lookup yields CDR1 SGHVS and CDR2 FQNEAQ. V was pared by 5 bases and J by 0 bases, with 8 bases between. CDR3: CASSGQVSGANVLTF. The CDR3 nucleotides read TGTGCCAGCAGCGGGCAGGTCTCTGGGGCCAACGTCCTGACTTTC. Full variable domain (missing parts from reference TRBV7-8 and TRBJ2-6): GAGVSQSPRYKVAKRGQDVALRCDPISGHVSLFWYQQALGQGPEFLTYFQNEAQLDKSGLPSDRFFAERPEGSVSTLKIQRTQQEDSAVYLCASSGQVSGANVLTFGAGSRLTVL.

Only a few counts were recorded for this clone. The CDR3 loop is CASSSSPGQGMGSNQPQHF. CDR3 DNA sequence: TGTGCCAGCAGCTCTTCTCCGGGACAGGGGATGGGTAGCAATCAGCCCCAGCATTTT. The V and J genes are TRBV5-4 and TRBJ1-5; 10 bases map to TRBD1. This CDR3 is 19 amino acids long. CDR1 is SGHNT, CDR2 YYREEE, per germline (reference sequence). J was trimmed by 0 bases and V by 3 bases; bases with no gene match: 12.